Listed here are 25 T cell receptor beta chains from one sample, sequenced in a study of T-cell reconstitution after alpha-beta-depleted transplantation in children. A library of TCRbeta sequences, prepared with unique molecular identifiers, was generated. Each CDR3 protein gets one entry after TCRdb re-called the PCR reads with MiXCR. This sample has around 92,000 distinct CDR3 sequences, with more than 10% found just once. This specimen was PBMCs from the stem cell graft donor, taken from the stem cell graft. The receptors shown here come from a human donor who donated a stem cell graft to a child with inherited bone marrow failure.

The chain uses TRBV4-1 and TRBJ2-1, with a possible D match to TRBD2 (7 bases). The CDR3 has 17 amino acids. Germline V gene sequence: CDR1 MGHRA, CDR2 YSYEKL. V lost 0 bases and J lost 4, with 16 bases in between. The CDR3 spells CASSQEVWGGQYNEQFF. The DNA of the CDR3 is TGCGCCAGCAGCCAAGAAGTATGGGGGGGGCAATACAATGAGCAGTTCTTC.

This clonotype was picked up many times. The rearrangement links TRBV6-5 to TRBJ1-4, with D perhaps TRBD1 (6 bases). Germline CDR1 is MNHEY and CDR2 is SVGAGI. CDR3 length equals 15 residues. The V gene lost 2 bases and the J gene lost 3 bases, with 10 bases spanning the gap. CDR3 loop: CASSYGGHANEKLFF. The CDR3 DNA reads TGTGCCAGCAGTTACGGGGGGCATGCTAATGAAAAACTGTTTTTT.

This clonotype was counted many times. The genes are TRBV29-1 and TRBJ2-2, with a weak D call TRBD2 (6 bases). The CDR3 runs to 14 residues. Germline-derived CDR1 and CDR2 are SQVTM and ANQGSEA. V lost 6 bases, J lost 7 bases, and 18 bases lay in between. The CDR3 DNA reads TGCAGCGTGAAGAAGGCAGGAGGGGACGGGGAGCTGTTTTTT. Translation gives CSVKKAGGDGELFF.

This clonotype was picked up many times. This chain links TRBV20-1 with TRBJ2-2, with D maybe TRBD2 (5 bases). Trimming pared 3 bases from V and 5 bases from J, leaving 10 bases between. The CDR3 sequence is 13 residues long. Germline V lookup: CDR1 DFQATT, CDR2 SNEGSKA (reference sequence). CDR3 in amino acids: CSARRGYTGELFF. The CDR3, as DNA: TGCAGTGCTAGGAGAGGGTATACCGGGGAGCTGTTTTTT.

This clonotype showed up many times. The rearrangement links TRBV10-3 to TRBJ1-1; 9 positions match TRBD1. Germline values: CDR1 ENHRY, CDR2 SYGVKD. Trimming cost V 10 bases and J 6 bases; bases outside gene matches: 9. The CDR3 contains 13 residues. CDR3 sequence: CATGTGRRAEAFF. The DNA of the CDR3 is TGTGCCACCGGGACAGGGAGGAGGGCTGAAGCTTTCTTT.

This clonotype appeared many times. This chain connects TRBV3-1 to TRBJ1-5; D ambiguous. CDR1 and CDR2 (germline): LGHDT, YNNKEL (reference sequence). Trimming shortened V by 1 base and J by 8 bases, and 18 bases separated the two germline ends. The CDR3 length is 16 residues. The CDR3, as DNA: TGTGCCAGCAGCCAAGGGGCAGGAGGCTTGTGGGAGCCCCAGCATTTT. This gives the protein CASSQGAGGLWEPQHF.

There are many counts of this clonotype. The chain recombines TRBV4-1 with TRBJ2-7; 9 bases are a match to TRBD1. Germline V gene data show CDR1 as MGHRA and CDR2 as YSYEKL. The CDR3 is made up of 15 amino acids. Trimming took 3 bases from V and 1 from J; bases not matched to a gene: 4. The CDR3 sequence is CASSHPTGGSYEQYF. As DNA, the CDR3 is TGCGCCAGCAGCCACCCGACAGGGGGATCCTACGAGCAGTACTTC.

This clonotype has ten or more counts. The chain is built from TRBV28 and TRBJ2-2; no clear D. The CDR3 covers 12 residues. CDR1 and CDR2 from the germline V gene are MDHEN and SYDVKM. Trimming removed 5 bases at V and 6 bases at J, with 7 bases between. The CDR3 bases are TGTGCCAGCAGTGAGCCGTCCGGGGAGCTGTTTTTT. It encodes CASSEPSGELFF.

This clonotype has a count of ten or more. The chain recombines TRBV29-1 with TRBJ1-2; a possible D gene is TRBD1 (5 bases). CDR3 length: 13 amino acids. Germline CDR1 is SQVTM and CDR2 is ANQGSEA. CDR3 coding DNA: TGCACCATTGGCGGGGGAGAACACTATGGCTACACCTTC. As protein: CTIGGGEHYGYTF.

This clonotype appeared many times. The CDR3 spells CASSSGSDEKLFF. The CDR3 DNA reads TGTGCCAGCAGCTCCGGGTCTGATGAAAAACTGTTTTTT. The chain carries TRBV7-2 and TRBJ1-4; the D is unclear. The CDR3 is 13 amino acids. CDR1 and CDR2 (germline): SGHTA, FQGNSA. V dropped 4 bases and J dropped 6 bases, with 9 bases sitting between them.

In this sample, this clonotype turned up many times. This rearrangement joins TRBV2 to TRBJ2-7; D possibly corresponds to TRBD1 (6 bases). The CDR3 is 14 residues long. Germline V gene sequence: CDR1 SNHLY, CDR2 FYNNEI. V was trimmed by 4 bases and J by 4 bases, leaving 14 bases between them. In DNA, the CDR3 is TGTGCCAGCAGTGGAGGGGGATCAAAATACGAGCAGTACTTC. Its protein is CASSGGGSKYEQYF.

This clonotype was recorded at least ten times. V is TRBV15 and J is TRBJ2-3; no reliable D call. Germline CDR1 is LNHNV and CDR2 is YYDKDF (reference sequence). V shed 1 base and J shed 3 bases, with 14 bases lying between them. The CDR3 runs 16 residues. The CDR3 DNA sequence: TGTGCCACCAGCAGAGCTGGGAACTCCCGGACAGATACGCAGTATTTT. Translating gives CATSRAGNSRTDTQYF.

This clonotype was observed many times. The chain uses TRBV29-1 and TRBJ1-4; possibly TRBD1 for D (5 bases). Trimming shortened V by 1 base and J by 1 base, and 7 bases separated the two germline ends. Germline V gives CDR1 SQVTM, CDR2 ANQGSEA. The CDR3 contains 14 residues. CDR3 sequence: CSVEVGGTNEKLFF. The DNA for the CDR3 is TGCAGCGTTGAAGTGGGGGGAACTAATGAAAAACTGTTTTTT.

This clonotype was picked up many times. The chain joins TRBV20-1 to TRBJ1-2; TRBD1 aligns across 10 bases. Germline trimming cut 5 bases from V and 8 bases from J; bases unmatched to any gene: 11. This CDR3 is 14 amino acids long. The germline gives CDR1 DFQATT, CDR2 SNEGSKA (reference sequence). This chain's CDR3 is CSAYPRDRGEGYTF. The CDR3 region has the DNA TGCAGTGCTTATCCCCGGGACAGGGGAGAGGGCTACACCTTC.

The table lists this clonotype with many counts. The chain combines TRBV5-1 with TRBJ1-1, with 8 nucleotides matching TRBD1. Germline V lookup: CDR1 SGHRS, CDR2 YFSETQ. This CDR3 has 17 amino acids. J gave up 2 bases and V 0 bases, and 9 bases lay outside the gene matches. CDR3 nucleotide sequence: TGCGCCAGCAGCTTGGGGTCAGGGGGCCCCTTTAACACTGAAGCTTTCTTT. Protein sequence: CASSLGSGGPFNTEAFF.

There are many counts of this clonotype. The chain recombines TRBV7-3 with TRBJ2-1; D gene ambiguous. The CDR3 sequence is 15 residues long. Germline loops: CDR1 SGHTA, CDR2 FQGTGA. Trimming stripped 5 bases from V and 2 bases from J, with 13 bases between. The CDR3 sequence is CASSPRATTYNEQFF. CDR3 sequence (DNA): TGTGCCAGCAGCCCCCGAGCGACGACCTACAATGAGCAGTTCTTC.

This rearrangement joins TRBV24-1 to TRBJ2-4; 9 nucleotides line up with TRBD1. This CDR3 spans 17 amino acids. Germline CDR1 is KGHDR and CDR2 is SFDVKD. V lost 3 bases to trimming and J lost 1 base; unmatched junction nucleotides: 6. CDR3 residues: CATSDGGTGRAKNIQYF. The CDR3 DNA is TGTGCCACCAGTGATGGCGGGACAGGGAGGGCCAAAAACATTCAGTACTTC.

This clonotype has a count of ten or more. The chain links TRBV20-1 to TRBJ2-7, with a weak D call TRBD2 (5 bases). Trimming cost V 0 bases and J 7 bases, with 13 bases left between them. The CDR3 sequence is 13 residues long. From germline, CDR1 is DFQATT and CDR2 SNEGSKA (reference sequence). In nucleotides, the CDR3 is TGCAGTGCTAGAGATGAGGCCCGAGGGGAGCAGTACTTC. This codes for CSARDEARGEQYF.

This clonotype was seen repeatedly, ten times or more. V is TRBV11-2 and J is TRBJ2-3; the D is unclear. Germline V CDR1 and CDR2: SGHAT, FQNNGV. V was trimmed by 3 bases and J by 3 bases, leaving 13 bases between them. The CDR3 totals 15 residues. The CDR3 is CASSFSGPMTDTQYF. The CDR3 nucleotides are TGTGCCAGCAGCTTCTCCGGCCCGATGACAGATACGCAGTATTTT.

This clonotype was detected ten times or more. The V gene is TRBV5-5, the J gene TRBJ1-2; D uncertain. From germline, CDR1 is SGHKS and CDR2 YYEKEE (reference sequence). The CDR3 extends over 15 amino acids. With 2 bases removed from V and 1 base from J, the gap between germline ends came to 12 bases. The CDR3 DNA sequence: TGTGCCAGCAGCTTAGGGCATACCAATAACTATGGCTACACCTTC. This translates into CASSLGHTNNYGYTF.

In its sample, this clonotype was seen many times. The chain uses TRBV20-1 and TRBJ2-6; 12 bases align to TRBD2. This CDR3 is 19 amino acids long. Germline CDR1 and CDR2: DFQATT and SNEGSKA (reference sequence). After removal of 0 bases from V and 4 bases from J, the junction contained 10 bases not matched to a gene. The CDR3 here is CSARDLLAGGSAGANVLTF. DNA of the CDR3: TGCAGTGCTAGAGATTTACTAGCGGGAGGATCGGCGGGGGCCAACGTCCTGACTTTC.

The genes are TRBV28 and TRBJ1-2, with D unresolved. Germline CDR1 is MDHEN and CDR2 is SYDVKM. The CDR3 is 14 amino acids. V was cut by 6 bases and J by 4 bases, with 15 bases left in between. CDR3 nucleotide sequence: TGTGCCAGCAGAGGACCGAACCGGATCTATGGCTACACCTTC. Translation: CASRGPNRIYGYTF.

This clonotype showed up many times. V usage is TRBV10-3 and J usage is TRBJ2-3; no definite D call. Germline CDR1 reads ENHRY; CDR2 reads SYGVKD. Trimming took off 2 bases at V and 8 bases at J, with 8 bases between the two ends. The CDR3 is 12 residues long. As DNA, the CDR3 is TGTGCCATCAGTGAGGACGTATCTACGCAGTATTTT. Translation gives CAISEDVSTQYF.

This clonotype was recorded at least ten times. The gene calls are TRBV2 and TRBJ1-5; 10 nucleotides match TRBD1. The V gene's germline CDR1 is SNHLY and CDR2 FYNNEI. The trim removed 6 bases at V and 2 bases at J, leaving 7 bases unmatched. The CDR3 loop spans 16 amino acids. The CDR3 region is CASREGDRGGNQPQHF. CDR3 DNA: TGTGCCAGCAGAGAGGGGGACAGGGGCGGCAATCAGCCCCAGCATTTT.

The sample holds many counts of this clonotype. The V and J genes are TRBV7-2 and TRBJ2-2; 7 bases map to TRBD2. The germline V gene encodes CDR1 SGHTA and CDR2 FQGNSA. The CDR3 has 15 amino acids. V lost 5 bases and J lost 1; bases outside the gene matches: 4. The CDR3 DNA sequence: TGTGCCAGCAGCCTACTAGCGTTGAACACCGGGGAGCTGTTTTTT. It translates to CASSLLALNTGELFF.